This is a list of T cell receptor beta chains from one sample in a study of response to subunit inactivated influenza vaccine. TCRdb reprocessed the RT-PCR reads via MiXCR and lists one record per CDR3 protein. Of 700,000 to 900,000 distinct CDR3 sequences in the sample, about 20% were seen once. The specimen comprised PBMCs from blood, sampled about 5 days after vaccination. These receptors were collected from a man aged 50-59 years who received an inactivated influenza vaccine. Both conserved end residues are part of each CDR3. A D gene is named only where the DNA matches it firmly. Clone size is not always given. Where it is, it says once, few, many or a class for expanded clones.

j_call v_call d_call clone_size cdr3_length cdr3_nt cdr3_aa
TRBJ2-5 TRBV7-9 . . 13 TGTGCCAGCAGCTTTCAGGGAATGGAGACCCAGTACTTC CASSFQGMETQYF
TRBJ2-2 TRBV20-1 TRBD2 . 16 TGCAGTGCTATACGAGCGGGAAGAACGAACACCGGGGAGCTGTTTTTT CSAIRAGRTNTGELFF
TRBJ2-5 TRBV7-2 . many 13 TGTGCCAGCAGACATGGGAGCCAAGAGACCCAGTACTTC CASRHGSQETQYF
TRBJ2-3 TRBV25-1 TRBD2 few 14 TGTGCCAGCAGGGATAGCGGGAGGGCCGTTTCGCAGTATTTT CASRDSGRAVSQYF
TRBJ1-5 TRBV4-3 . many 14 TGCGCCAGCAGCCAAGGGGGGTACAATCAGCCCCAGCATTTT CASSQGGYNQPQHF
TRBJ2-5 TRBV29-1 TRBD2 . 14 TGCAGCGCAAAACTAGCGGGGGCCCAAGAGACCCAGTACTTC CSAKLAGAQETQYF
TRBJ2-1 TRBV7-6 TRBD2 few 18 TGTGCCAGCAGCTTATTAACAGCGGGAGGGCCCATCCCCAATGAGCAGTTCTTC CASSLLTAGGPIPNEQFF
TRBJ1-2 TRBV5-1 TRBD1 . 14 TGCGCCAGCAGCCGGGGACAGGGAATCTATGGCTACACCTTC CASSRGQGIYGYTF
TRBJ1-3 TRBV29-1 . many 13 TGCAGCGCGATTACGGGATCTGGAAACACCATATATTTT CSAITGSGNTIYF
TRBJ2-1 TRBV5-1 TRBD2 few 17 TGCGCCAGCAGCTTGGATCGGGACGGCGGGGGACACAATGAGCAGTTCTTC CASSLDRDGGGHNEQFF
TRBJ2-3 TRBV15 . many 16 TGTGCCACCAGCAGAGAGGGCAGCGTGGGCACAGATACGCAGTATTTT CATSREGSVGTDTQYF
TRBJ2-1 TRBV18 . many 13 TGTGCCAGCAGTCCCCCCGGGTACAATGAGCAGTTCTTC CASSPPGYNEQFF
TRBJ1-1 TRBV10-3 TRBD1 . 15 TGTGCCATCAGAGGACAGGGCGGGATGAACACTGAAGCTTTCTTT CAIRGQGGMNTEAFF
TRBJ2-7 TRBV12-3/TRBV12-4 . . 15 TGTGCCAGCAGTTTGAGGGCTGGATCTTTCTACGAGCAGTACTTC CASSLRAGSFYEQYF